These T cell receptor beta chains were read from a single sample in a study of a mutant IDH1 vaccine in newly diagnosed glioma. Libraries were prepared by immunoSEQ multiplex PCR; TCRdb keeps only in-frame clonotypes and omits some of them. There are about 42,000 clones in the sample; 65% to 90% occur only once, and just over 5% lies in the top ten. Antigen specificity for these receptors is unknown. Material: PBMCs, obtained from a glioma patient whose treatment included an IDH1 peptide vaccine. These receptors all come from a woman aged 45-60 years with glioma. The CDR3 runs from the conserved cysteine through the conserved F or W. A D gene is named only where the DNA matches it firmly. The size entry is marked missing in some rows and otherwise reads once, few, many or a size class.

j_call d_call clone_size v_call cdr3_nt cdr3_aa
TRBJ1-6 - - TRBV23-1 TGCGCCAGCAGTCAAGACCTGGACACCATTAATTCACCCCTCCACTTT CASSQDLDTINSPLHF
TRBJ2-3 TRBD1 - TRBV11-3 TGTGCCAGCAGCCTGGGACAGGCGGCCACTAGCACAGATACGCAGTATTTT CASSLGQAATSTDTQYF
TRBJ2-7 - - TRBV7-8 TGTGCCAGCAGCTTAGTACCGGGATACTACGAGCAGTACTTC CASSLVPGYYEQYF
TRBJ2-3 TRBD1 - TRBV27 TGTGCCAGCAAGAAGGGACGGACAGGGTCCACAGATACGCAGTATTTT CASKKGRTGSTDTQYF
TRBJ1-2 - - TRBV20-1 TGCAGTGCTAGATTGGGGGGGGGCTACACCTTC CSARLGGGYTF
TRBJ2-1 - - TRBV5-1 TGCGCCAGCAGCATCAACAATGAGCAGTTCTTC CASSINNEQFF
TRBJ1-1 - - TRBV2 TGTGCCAGCAGTGTAGGGGAAGCTTTCTTT CASSVGEAFF
TRBJ2-1 - - TRBV6-1 TGTGCCAGCCTGAAGGGCCCAGCCTACAATGAGCAGTTCTTC CASLKGPAYNEQFF
TRBJ2-2 - - TRBV7-9 TGTGCCAGCCGACCGGGGCCAAACACCGGGGAGCTGTTTTTT CASRPGPNTGELFF
TRBJ1-2 TRBD1 - TRBV30 TGTGCCTGGAGATGGGGACAGGGGCAGGATGGCTACACCTTC CAWRWGQGQDGYTF
TRBJ1-6 - few TRBV27 TGTGCCAGCAGTCTAGATATCAGTTCACCCCTCCACTTT CASSLDISSPLHF
TRBJ1-2 TRBD1 - TRBV5-4 TGTGCCAGCAGCTTGCGCACAGGGGGTACCTATGGCTACACCTTC CASSLRTGGTYGYTF
TRBJ2-1 TRBD2 - TRBV7-2 TGTGCCAGCAGCTTAGTAGCGGGGGGGCCCAATGAGCAGTTCTTC CASSLVAGGPNEQFF
TRBJ1-4 - - TRBV18 TGTGCCAGCTCACGAGGACAGCGGAATGAAAAACTGTTTTTT CASSRGQRNEKLFF
TRBJ1-2 - - TRBV29-1 TGCAGCGTTGAAGTGGGACGGACGGTGAACTATGGCTACACCTTC CSVEVGRTVNYGYTF
TRBJ2-2 - once TRBV7-2 TGTGCCAGCAGCCCGCTGGGCATCGGGGAGCTGTTTTTT CASSPLGIGELFF
TRBJ1-2 - - TRBV4-1 TGCGCCAGCAGCCAAGATAACTATGGCTACACCTTC CASSQDNYGYTF
TRBJ2-7 - - TRBV30 TGTGCCTGGAGTCTAGGCGGTCGCGACGAGCAGTACTTC CAWSLGGRDEQYF
TRBJ1-5 - - TRBV6-6 TGTGCCAGCACGGGAGTGAATAATCAGCCCCAGCATTTT CASTGVNNQPQHF
TRBJ1-2 - - TRBV19 TGTGCCAGTAGTAGGGTTTTACAGGCATATGGCTACACCTTC CASSRVLQAYGYTF
TRBJ1-5 - - TRBV4-2 TGTGCCAGCAGCCCTACTAGGGTTACGGGCAATCAGCCCCAGCATTTT CASSPTRVTGNQPQHF
TRBJ2-1 TRBD2 - TRBV5-1 TGCGCCAGCAGCTCAGCCGGGGGGTACAATGAGCAGTTCTTC CASSSAGGYNEQFF
TRBJ1-1 - few TRBV5-1 TGCGCCAGCAGCTTTACGGGAGCAACTGAAGCTTTCTTT CASSFTGATEAFF
TRBJ1-2 - once TRBV5-1 TGCGCCAGCAGCTTGGATGGGGGGTATGGCTACACCTTC CASSLDGGYGYTF
TRBJ1-4 TRBD1 - TRBV5-4 TGTGCCAGCAGCTTGCGGGGGACAGGGGTCGAAAAACTGTTTTTT CASSLRGTGVEKLFF
TRBJ1-6 - once TRBV5-4 TGTGCCAGCAATTGGGGGAATTCACCCCTCCACTTT CASNWGNSPLHF